Detailed here is one T cell receptor beta chain. What this receptor recognizes is not known. No much larger clonotype is one base removed from it; base qualities were not supplied. The source of the sample is a study of lymphopenia after photon versus proton radiotherapy (dated by TCRdb to between 2018 and 2021). For context, the study as a whole: The immunological effects of photon versus proton radiation therapy were compared in patients with gastrointestinal tumors who developed high-grade lymphopenia. The 20 or so patients in the cohort had gastrointestinal tumors, were treated with either photon or proton therapy, and subsequently developed lymphopenia. The study was designed to characterize how the impact on the immune system differs between the two radiation modalities.

Overall study results and their limits: After the lymphocyte count nadir, photon-treated repertoires showed oligoclonal expansion, especially of CD8+ Temra cells, which drove the drop in diversity. Among patients across the cohort who died, overall survival time showed an inverse correlation with a larger post-nadir drop in TCR diversity. The survival association was assessed only in patients who died, and the authors presented better survival with proton therapy as a possibility rather than a demonstrated result. Proton-treated patients stayed relatively stable during treatment, while photon-treated patients lost naive T cells and TCR diversity and gained effector/memory populations.

The receptor library was made with the immunoSEQ multiplex PCR assay. Deep sequencing of rearranged TCR beta loci, alongside multiparametric flow cytometry, was used to profile T cell repertoires. Drawn from immuneACCESS, this table holds only the in-frame rearrangements with V and J called that TCRdb kept. Clones are partly lost; checked studies trace under half to an unresolved V gene and leave the rest unexplained. The sample table shows around 160,000 clones, and roughly nine tenths are seen once. The ten most abundant clones make up around 5.1% of the sample. The source material was peripheral blood, sampled from a patient treated with photon-based radiotherapy. The receptor was derived from a man aged 50 to 59 with gastric cancer.

The DNA sequence reads TGTGCCAGCTCACTGGCCGGGGAGCTGTTTTTT. Its amino acids are CASSLAGELFF. The chain couples TRBV18 to TRBJ2-2, with the identity of the D gene unclear. For CDR1 and CDR2, the germline V gene lists KGHSH and LQKENI. V lost 4 bases and J lost 6 bases; the stretch between them is 3 bases long. The CDR3 numbers 11 residues from cysteine through phenylalanine. The sequence is cut down to CDR3 DNA, 33 bases in frame from base 1.